This T cell receptor beta chain originates from a study of blood T cells in healthy people across ages. Through a sample-barcoded 5' primer and a J-beta primer mix, a second PCR was run for about 6 to 11 cycles. TCRdb re-derived calls from the 5' RACE reads in MiXCR, one entry per CDR3 protein. The sample includes about 1.6 million distinct CDR3 sequences, 30% to 40% of them seen just once. Germline V gene sequence: CDR1 DFQATT, CDR2 SNEGSKA (reference sequence). The CDR3 length is 14 residues. Between the trimmed V and J ends, which lost 2 bases and 1 base, there was a span of 11 bases. The V and J genes are TRBV20-1 and TRBJ1-1; D is possibly TRBD1 (5 bases). Material: blood. The sequence was obtained from a woman in her thirties in good health. The CDR3 loop reads CSARKPGRNTEAFF. CDR3 in DNA: TGCAGTGCTAGAAAGCCAGGGAGGAACACTGAAGCTTTCTTT.